This TCR beta chain was identified in a study of shared clonotypes between healthy human individuals. TCRdb keeps only in-frame clones here, not all; method: immunoSEQ multiplex PCR. Of a few million clones in the sample, more than 80% are singletons; the top ten hold over 0.12%. A note on this clone: Its antigen is undetermined.

Study outcomes and limitations: A reduction in generation probabilities was seen for non-shared clonotypes relative to those shared by all four donors. Sampling included only blood; tissue repertoires likely differ. Some naive CD4 clonotypes, roughly 5%, turned up in common across several donors.

This CDR3 has 15 amino acids. Losses at the gene ends were 5 bases for V and 3 bases for J; bases not matched to a gene: 7. The germline gives CDR1 SGHRS, CDR2 YFSETQ. This chain uses TRBV5-1 with TRBJ2-1; 8 bases agree with TRBD1. The receptor was derived from a man between 18 and 29 years old in good health. The sample consisted of naive CD4+ T cells sorted from blood. Subset in this sample: CD45RA+ positively selected. The CDR3 nucleotides are TGCGCCAGCAGGTCCGACAGGGGCCTCTACAATGAGCAGTTCTTC. This gives the protein CASRSDRGLYNEQFF.